Listed below are T cell receptor beta chains from one sample, sequenced in a study of cytomegalovirus exposure and HLA in healthy donors. TCRdb's table, derived via immunoSEQ multiplex PCR, lists solely in-frame clones and lacks some. Among about 77,000 clones listed, 78% were seen once. The specimen was PBMCs. These receptors were obtained from a man aged 40-49 years in good health and CMV-seronegative. Both conserved end residues are part of each CDR3. The order of the fields is J gene, clone size, D gene, V gene, CDR3 protein, CDR3 DNA. The D gene is left open where the match is weak. Rows may omit the clone size; those that give it use once, few, many or a size class.

J gene: TRBJ1-2; clone size: -; D gene: -; V gene: TRBV19; CDR3 protein: CASSILATYGYTF; CDR3 DNA: TGTGCCAGTAGTATCCTGGCCACCTATGGCTACACCTTC
J gene: TRBJ2-1; clone size: -; D gene: -; V gene: TRBV7-3; CDR3 protein: CASSSSLVGNEQFF; CDR3 DNA: TGTGCCAGCAGCTCGAGCCTAGTCGGAAATGAGCAGTTCTTC
J gene: TRBJ2-1; clone size: -; D gene: -; V gene: TRBV5-1; CDR3 protein: CASNQGGRGFYNEQFF; CDR3 DNA: TGCGCCAGCAACCAAGGGGGGAGGGGTTTCTACAATGAGCAGTTCTTC
J gene: TRBJ1-5; clone size: -; D gene: -; V gene: TRBV6-1; CDR3 protein: CASSESGTGSNQPQHF; CDR3 DNA: TGTGCCAGCAGTGAATCGGGTACAGGTAGCAATCAGCCCCAGCATTTT
J gene: TRBJ1-1; clone size: -; D gene: TRBD1; V gene: TRBV29-1; CDR3 protein: CSVEGGTGGTEAFF; CDR3 DNA: TGCAGCGTTGAAGGAGGGACAGGGGGAACTGAAGCTTTCTTT
J gene: TRBJ2-3; clone size: -; D gene: -; V gene: TRBV21-1; CDR3 protein: CASSKYQREFSDTQYF; CDR3 DNA: TGTGCCAGCAGCAAGTACCAGCGGGAGTTCTCAGATACGCAGTATTTT
J gene: TRBJ2-2; clone size: once; D gene: TRBD1; V gene: TRBV4-1; CDR3 protein: CASSLGQGGTGELFF; CDR3 DNA: TGCGCCAGCAGCCTGGGACAGGGGGGAACCGGGGAGCTGTTTTTT
J gene: TRBJ2-1; clone size: -; D gene: -; V gene: TRBV21-1; CDR3 protein: CASSPIRTSGNGEQFF; CDR3 DNA: TGTGCCAGCAGCCCTATAAGGACTAGCGGGAACGGGGAGCAGTTCTTC
J gene: TRBJ2-7; clone size: -; D gene: TRBD2; V gene: TRBV9; CDR3 protein: CASGEGSYEQYF; CDR3 DNA: TGTGCCAGCGGGGAGGGATCCTACGAGCAGTACTTC
J gene: TRBJ2-1; clone size: -; D gene: -; V gene: TRBV19; CDR3 protein: CASSTFDNEQFF; CDR3 DNA: TGTGCCAGTAGTACTTTTGACAATGAGCAGTTCTTC
J gene: TRBJ2-7; clone size: -; D gene: TRBD1; V gene: TRBV28; CDR3 protein: CASNVRGQGSYEQYF; CDR3 DNA: TGTGCCAGCAATGTTCGAGGACAGGGAAGCTACGAGCAGTACTTC
J gene: TRBJ2-6; clone size: once; D gene: -; V gene: TRBV9; CDR3 protein: CASSPTKSGANVLTF; CDR3 DNA: TGTGCCAGCAGCCCTACCAAATCTGGGGCCAACGTCCTGACTTTC
J gene: TRBJ1-3; clone size: -; D gene: TRBD1; V gene: TRBV18; CDR3 protein: CASSTTGNGYGNTIYF; CDR3 DNA: TGTGCCAGCTCAACGACAGGGAACGGTTACGGAAACACCATATATTTT
J gene: TRBJ1-5; clone size: -; D gene: TRBD1; V gene: TRBV7-7; CDR3 protein: CASSSWDRGPVGSNQPQHF; CDR3 DNA: TGTGCTAGCAGCTCTTGGGACAGGGGACCCGTGGGGAGCAATCAGCCCCAGCATTTT
J gene: TRBJ1-2; clone size: -; D gene: -; V gene: TRBV25-1; CDR3 protein: CASSVLRLVDGYTF; CDR3 DNA: TGTGCCAGCAGTGTATTGCGGCTAGTAGATGGCTACACCTTC
J gene: TRBJ2-1; clone size: -; D gene: TRBD2; V gene: TRBV7-9; CDR3 protein: CASSLVGGGSYNEQFF; CDR3 DNA: TGTGCCAGCAGCTTAGTAGGCGGGGGGTCCTACAATGAGCAGTTCTTC